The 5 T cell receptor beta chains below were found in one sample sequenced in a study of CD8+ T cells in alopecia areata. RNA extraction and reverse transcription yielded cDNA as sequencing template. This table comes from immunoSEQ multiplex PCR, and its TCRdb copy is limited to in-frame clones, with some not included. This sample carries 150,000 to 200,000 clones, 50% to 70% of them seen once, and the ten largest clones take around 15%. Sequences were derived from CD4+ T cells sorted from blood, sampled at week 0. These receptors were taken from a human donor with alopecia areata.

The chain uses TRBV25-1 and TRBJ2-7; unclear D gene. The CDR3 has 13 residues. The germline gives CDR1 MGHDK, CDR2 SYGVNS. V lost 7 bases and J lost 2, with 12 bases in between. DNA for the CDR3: TGTGCCAGCAAAGGTCTCTTCCCCTACGAGCAGTACTTC. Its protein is CASKGLFPYEQYF.

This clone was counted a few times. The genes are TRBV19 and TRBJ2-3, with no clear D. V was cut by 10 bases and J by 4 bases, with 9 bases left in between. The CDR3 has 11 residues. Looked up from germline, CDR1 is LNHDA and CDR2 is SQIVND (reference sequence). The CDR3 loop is CATQWADTQYF. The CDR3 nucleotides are TGTGCCACGCAGTGGGCAGATACGCAGTATTTT.

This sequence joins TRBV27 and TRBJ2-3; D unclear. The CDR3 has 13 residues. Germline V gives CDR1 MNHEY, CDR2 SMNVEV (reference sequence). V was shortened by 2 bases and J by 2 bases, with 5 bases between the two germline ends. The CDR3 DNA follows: TGTGCCAGCAGTTTAAGTTTCACAGATACGCAGTATTTT. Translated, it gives CASSLSFTDTQYF.

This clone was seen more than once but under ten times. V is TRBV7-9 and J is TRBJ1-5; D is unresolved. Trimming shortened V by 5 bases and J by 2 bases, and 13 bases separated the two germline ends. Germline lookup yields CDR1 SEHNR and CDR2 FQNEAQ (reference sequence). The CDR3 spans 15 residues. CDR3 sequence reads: CASSPIDGGNQPQHF. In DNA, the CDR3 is TGTGCCAGCAGCCCTATCGACGGTGGCAATCAGCCCCAGCATTTT.

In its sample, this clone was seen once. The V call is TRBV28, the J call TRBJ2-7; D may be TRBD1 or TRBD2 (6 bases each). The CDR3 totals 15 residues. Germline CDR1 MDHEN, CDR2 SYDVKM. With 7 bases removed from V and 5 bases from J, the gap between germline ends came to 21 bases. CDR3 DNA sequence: TGTGCCAGCATACCGGCGAGGGGGGTGGTGCACGAGCAGTACTTC. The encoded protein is CASIPARGVVHEQYF.